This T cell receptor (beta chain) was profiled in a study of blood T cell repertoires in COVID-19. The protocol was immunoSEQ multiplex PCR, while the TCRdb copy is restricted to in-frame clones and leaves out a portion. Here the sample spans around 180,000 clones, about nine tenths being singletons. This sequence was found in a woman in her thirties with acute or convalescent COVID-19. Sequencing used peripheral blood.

The CDR3 loop reads CSVGTGIYEQFF. CDR3 coding DNA: TGCAGCGTCGGGACAGGGATCTATGAGCAGTTCTTC. The rearrangement uses TRBV29-1 and TRBJ2-1, with TRBD1 matching 9 bases. The ends lost 6 bases at V and 8 bases at J; junction bases unmatched: 5. The CDR3 loop spans 12 amino acids. CDR1 is SQVTM and CDR2 is ANQGSEA in the germline V gene.